This passage covers 23 T cell receptor beta chains from one sample sequenced in a study of blood T cell repertoires in COVID-19. Only in-frame clones appear in the TCRdb table, and some are missing; sequencing was by immunoSEQ multiplex PCR. The profile covers roughly 250,000 clones, with about 87% appearing a single time and 2.5% to 3.5% taken by the ten largest. The sequencing sample was made of PBMCs or T cells enriched from blood (not recorded which). These TCRs come from a woman between 45 and 60 years old who had recovered from COVID-19.

J is TRBJ2-1 and V is TRBV5-5, with D maybe TRBD2 (6 bases). V gave up 7 bases and J gave up 0 bases, with 11 bases separating them. The CDR3 is 14 amino acids. Germline V lookup: CDR1 SGHKS, CDR2 YYEKEE (reference sequence). The CDR3 reads CASSAGISYNEQFF. In nucleotides, the CDR3 is TGTGCCAGCTCTGCGGGAATCTCCTACAATGAGCAGTTCTTC.

This clone was counted a single time. The rearrangement links TRBV28 to TRBJ2-5; TRBD2 aligns across 11 bases. Trimming cost V 4 bases and J 2 bases; bases outside gene matches: 9. The CDR3 extends over 17 amino acids. CDR1 is MDHEN, CDR2 SYDVKM, per germline. CDR3 nucleotide sequence: TGTGCCAGCAGTTCCCCCTCTAGCGGGAGGTATCAAGAGACCCAGTACTTC. It translates to CASSSPSSGRYQETQYF.

The V call is TRBV24-1, the J call TRBJ1-6; tentatively, D is TRBD1 (6 bases). Trimming removed 4 bases from V and 6 bases from J, with 9 bases in between. Germline CDR1 reads KGHDR; CDR2 reads SFDVKD. The CDR3 is made up of 14 amino acids. The CDR3 DNA follows: TGTGCCACCAGTGAAACAGGGTTTAATTCACCCCTCCACTTT. Translation gives CATSETGFNSPLHF.

The rearrangement uses TRBV15 and TRBJ2-5, with a tentative D call TRBD2 (5 bases). The CDR3 sequence is 14 residues long. The germline gives CDR1 LNHNV, CDR2 YYDKDF (reference sequence). Trimming cost V 3 bases and J 2 bases, with 10 bases left between them. For the CDR3, the DNA is TGTGCCACCAGCAGGGACTTTAAACAAGAGACCCAGTACTTC. Its translation: CATSRDFKQETQYF.

The chain recombines TRBV11-2 with TRBJ2-1; 8 nucleotides line up with TRBD2. This CDR3 is built from 16 residues. Germline lookup yields CDR1 SGHAT and CDR2 FQNNGV. Germline trimming cut 0 bases from V and 6 bases from J; bases unmatched to any gene: 7. CDR3 sequence: CASSLEAGAVFNEQFF. The CDR3 DNA sequence: TGTGCCAGCAGCTTAGAAGCGGGAGCTGTATTCAATGAGCAGTTCTTC. Looking up the rest from reference TRBV11-2 and TRBJ2-1 gives the full variable domain: EAGVAQSPRYKIIEKRQSVAFWCNPISGHATLYWYQQILGQGPKLLIQFQNNGVVDDSQLPKDRFSAERLKGVDSTLKIQPAKLEDSAVYLCASSLEAGAVFNEQFFGPGTRLTVL.

The V call is TRBV14, the J call TRBJ2-1; 8 bases fit TRBD1. Germline loops: CDR1 SGHDN, CDR2 FVKESK. This CDR3 spans 14 amino acids. Trimming cost V 4 bases and J 7 bases; bases outside gene matches: 6. CDR3 nucleotides: TGTGCCAGCAGCCGGCAGGGGGCGTGGAATGAGCAGTTCTTC. The encoded protein is CASSRQGAWNEQFF.

There are a few counts of this clone. CDR3: CAWSLSSGSYEQYF. Here the CDR3 DNA reads TGTGCCTGGAGTTTATCTAGCGGGAGTTACGAGCAGTACTTC. The chain links TRBV30 to TRBJ2-7; 10 bases align to TRBD2. The CDR3 is 14 amino acids. Germline CDR1 is GTSNPN and CDR2 is SVGIG (reference sequence). After removal of 2 bases from V and 4 bases from J, the junction contained 5 bases not matched to a gene.

A few counts support this clone. The chain employs TRBV9 and TRBJ2-3; 9 bases match TRBD2. Germline V gene sequence: CDR1 SGDLS, CDR2 YYNGEE. CDR3 length: 18 amino acids. Trimming removed 1 base from V and 4 bases from J; junction bases left unmatched: 13. For the CDR3, the DNA is TGTGCCAGCAGCGTACTGGCGGGAGGGCTCCGGGAGTCAGATACGCAGTATTTT. Its translation: CASSVLAGGLRESDTQYF. Together with reference TRBV9 and TRBJ2-3, the CDR3 gives the full variable domain: DSGVTQTPKHLITATGQRVTLRCSPRSGDLSVYWYQQSLDQGLQFLIQYYNGEERAKGNILERFSAQQFPDLHSELNLSSLELGDSALYFCASSVLAGGLRESDTQYFGPGTRLTVL.

This chain uses TRBV7-6 with TRBJ1-2; possibly TRBD1 for D (6 bases). Trimming took 6 bases from V and 6 from J, leaving 11 bases between them. CDR3 size: 12 residues. Germline values: CDR1 SGHVS, CDR2 FNYEAQ. The CDR3 DNA reads TGTGCCAGCAGTTCAACAGGGAATGGCTACACCTTC. It codes for CASSSTGNGYTF.

V is TRBV9 and J is TRBJ2-7, with 7 bases lining up with TRBD2. The CDR3 covers 15 residues. Germline CDR1 reads SGDLS; CDR2 reads YYNGEE. With 0 bases clipped from V and 5 bases from J, the junction kept 8 bases outside the gene matches. The CDR3 sequence: CASSVAGGSSDEQYF. CDR3 DNA: TGTGCCAGCAGCGTAGCAGGCGGGAGTAGCGACGAGCAGTACTTC. Based on the CDR3 plus reference TRBV9 and TRBJ2-7, the full variable domain is DSGVTQTPKHLITATGQRVTLRCSPRSGDLSVYWYQQSLDQGLQFLIQYYNGEERAKGNILERFSAQQFPDLHSELNLSSLELGDSALYFCASSVAGGSSDEQYFGPGTRLTVT.

Here the CDR3 reads CASSYQGAYNEQFF. The CDR3 DNA is TGTGCCAGCAGTTATCAGGGGGCGTACAATGAGCAGTTCTTC. The chain is built from TRBV28 and TRBJ2-1; 8 bases align to TRBD1. The CDR3 sequence is 14 residues long. Trimming removed 4 bases from V and 4 bases from J; junction bases left unmatched: 3. Germline V gene data show CDR1 as MDHEN and CDR2 as SYDVKM.

The V gene is TRBV27, the J gene TRBJ2-3, with D perhaps matching TRBD2 (5 bases). Trimming took off 3 bases at V and 10 bases at J, with 14 bases between the two ends. CDR1 is MNHEY and CDR2 is SMNVEV in the germline V gene (reference sequence). This CDR3 has 13 residues. The CDR3 DNA is TGTGCCAGCAGTTTTAAGGAGGAAGAAGCGCAGTATTTT. As protein: CASSFKEEEAQYF.

As DNA, the CDR3 is TGTGCCAGCCTCCAGACAGGGGGTATCGCTGAAGCTTTCTTT. This encodes CASLQTGGIAEAFF. This sequence joins TRBV27 and TRBJ1-1; TRBD1 agrees at 9 bases. Germline V CDR1 and CDR2: MNHEY, SMNVEV (reference sequence). V shed 8 bases, J shed 6 bases, and the junction held 10 bases outside the gene matches. The CDR3 spans 14 residues.

This clone was recorded a few times. The chain has TRBV29-1 and TRBJ2-1; tentatively, D is TRBD2 (5 bases). V was trimmed by 6 bases and J by 7 bases, leaving 13 bases between them. Germline lookup yields CDR1 SQVTM and CDR2 ANQGSEA. This CDR3 spans 12 amino acids. The CDR3 region is CSVLGSLNEQFF. The CDR3 DNA reads as TGCAGCGTACTGGGGAGTTTGAATGAGCAGTTCTTC.

This clone appeared once. V is TRBV10-3 and J is TRBJ2-7; 7 bases match TRBD1. CDR1 is ENHRY, CDR2 SYGVKD, per germline. The ends lost 4 bases at V and 0 bases at J; junction bases unmatched: 6. The CDR3 length is 15 residues. CDR3 region: CAISAVDRDSYEQYF. In nucleotides, the CDR3 is TGTGCCATCAGTGCGGTTGACAGGGACTCCTACGAGCAGTACTTC.

This chain uses TRBV18 with TRBJ2-3; 11 bases line up with TRBD1. Unmatched junction bases numbered 6, after V lost 6 bases and J lost 4 bases. The CDR3 consists of 15 residues. Germline V gene sequence: CDR1 KGHSH, CDR2 LQKENI. The CDR3 protein is CASSQDRGLPDTQYF. CDR3 in DNA: TGTGCCAGCTCGCAGGACAGGGGGCTCCCAGATACGCAGTATTTT. Using reference TRBV18 and TRBJ2-3 for the parts outside the CDR3, the full variable domain is NAGVMQNPRHLVRRRGQEARLRCSPMKGHSHVYWYRQLPEEGLKFMVYLQKENIIDESGMPKERFSAEFPKEGPSILRIQQVVRGDSAAYFCASSQDRGLPDTQYFGPGTRLTVL.

V gene TRBV5-1 combines with J gene TRBJ2-1; tentatively, D is TRBD1 (6 bases). Germline V gene lookup returns CDR1 SGHRS and CDR2 YFSETQ. Trimming pared 4 bases from V and 0 bases from J, leaving 11 bases between. This CDR3 is 15 amino acids long. The CDR3 DNA follows: TGCGCCAGCAGCCACCAGGGGCCCTCCTACAATGAGCAGTTCTTC. Residues: CASSHQGPSYNEQFF.

V and J are TRBV29-1 and TRBJ1-2; D unresolved. Germline V CDR1 and CDR2: SQVTM, ANQGSEA. V lost 4 bases and J 4 bases, leaving 13 bases between the germline ends. The length of the CDR3 is 13 residues. Here the CDR3 reads CSVVRDGLYGYTF. The DNA of the CDR3 is TGCAGCGTTGTGAGAGACGGACTCTATGGCTACACCTTC. The whole variable domain, filled in from reference TRBV29-1 and TRBJ1-2, reads SAVISQKPSRDICQRGTSLTIQCQVDSQVTMMFWYRQQPGQSLTLIATANQGSEATYESGFVIDKFPISRPNLTFSTLTVSNMSPEDSSIYLCSVVRDGLYGYTFGSGTRLTVV.

The chain employs TRBV7-9 and TRBJ1-6, with 8 bases lining up with TRBD1. V gave up 5 bases and J gave up 10 bases; unmatched junction bases: 7. The CDR3 has 14 residues. Germline CDR1 is SEHNR and CDR2 is FQNEAQ (reference sequence). CDR3 coding DNA: TGTGCCAGCAGCCTTGGGACAGGCTGGTCACCCCTCCACTTT. Protein product: CASSLGTGWSPLHF.

The chain carries TRBV28 and TRBJ1-1; D is unresolved. With 2 bases removed from V and 1 base from J, the gap between germline ends came to 11 bases. The CDR3 is 15 residues long. In germline, CDR1 is MDHEN, CDR2 SYDVKM. The CDR3 sequence is CASSLRGLGNTEAFF. In DNA, the CDR3 is TGTGCCAGCAGTTTACGGGGTTTAGGGAACACTGAAGCTTTCTTT.

This sequence joins TRBV18 and TRBJ1-1; no definite D call. V was cut by 1 base and J by 1 base, with 4 bases left in between. This CDR3 has 13 amino acids. From germline, CDR1 is KGHSH and CDR2 LQKENI. In nucleotides, the CDR3 is TGTGCCAGCTCACCACTGGCGAACACTGAAGCTTTCTTT. Its translation: CASSPLANTEAFF.

This sequence joins TRBV27 and TRBJ2-7; D is possibly TRBD1 (6 bases). Between the trimmed V and J ends, which lost 7 bases and 6 bases, there was a span of 28 bases. This CDR3 contains 17 residues. CDR1 MNHEY and CDR2 SMNVEV come from the germline V gene (reference sequence). Written as DNA, the CDR3 is TGTGCCAGCAAGGGACACGGCTCCCTAGGGGCTTGGAGCGAGCAGTACTTC. Translating it yields CASKGHGSLGAWSEQYF.

This chain joins TRBV5-4 and TRBJ2-3; D gene uncertain. The V and J ends lost 2 bases and 0 bases respectively, with 7 bases between them. This CDR3 comprises 14 residues. The germline CDR1 and CDR2 sequences are SGHNT and YYREEE (reference sequence). CDR3 residues: CASSFHTSTDTQYF. CDR3 nucleotide sequence: TGTGCCAGCAGCTTCCACACAAGCACAGATACGCAGTATTTT.